Sequencing of this T cell receptor beta chain was carried out in a study of blood T cell repertoires in COVID-19. Adults between roughly 18 and 95 years of age took part from under 25 US areas. Participants reported their clinical history, and cohort assignment relied on those reports. This table comes from immunoSEQ multiplex PCR, and its TCRdb copy is limited to in-frame clones, with some not included. The sample has about 220,000 clones; about 91% are singletons. The V end was cut by 2 bases, the J end by 5 bases, with 16 bases between. CDR1 is SGHRS, CDR2 YFSETQ, per germline. The CDR3 spans 15 residues.

This TCR was sampled from a woman between 35 and 50 years old with acute COVID-19. This chain joins TRBV5-1 and TRBJ2-5; D call uncertain. What was sequenced was PBMCs or T cells enriched from blood (not recorded which). The chain's CDR3 is CASSLTGLFGETQYF. CDR3 DNA: TGCGCCAGCAGCTTAACCGGGTTGTTTGGGGAGACCCAGTACTTC.